These 10 T cell receptor beta chains came from one sample sequenced in a study of cytomegalovirus exposure and HLA in healthy donors. It was with 60 Vbeta and 13 Jbeta primers that the PCR ran. Here immunoSEQ multiplex PCR was the method, and the copy in TCRdb shows in-frame clones only, minus some. The sample yields approximately 180,000 clones, roughly 85% seen once. The specimen sequenced was PBMCs. All receptors derive from a man in his forties in good health and CMV-seropositive.

The CDR3 DNA sequence: TGCAGCGCCGTACGAGTCGGCACAGATACGCAGTATTTT. It translates to CSAVRVGTDTQYF. The V call is TRBV29-1, the J call TRBJ2-3; no firm D call. The ends were cut back, 7 bases at V and 1 base at J, with 12 bases in the middle. The CDR3 extends over 13 amino acids. Germline V gene data show CDR1 as SQVTM and CDR2 as ANQGSEA.

This clone appeared a single time. The chain employs TRBV7-2 and TRBJ2-2; D is perhaps TRBD1 (6 bases). Trimming stripped 3 bases from V and 6 bases from J, with 17 bases between. CDR1 and CDR2 from the germline V gene are SGHTA and FQGNSA. The CDR3 is 16 residues long. The CDR3 sequence: CASSFRSGRGSGELFF. CDR3 DNA sequence: TGTGCCAGCAGCTTTAGGTCGGGCAGGGGTTCCGGGGAGCTGTTTTTT.

The V gene is TRBV28, the J gene TRBJ1-3; maybe TRBD1 (6 bases). Trimming shortened V by 6 bases and J by 0 bases, and 12 bases separated the two germline ends. Germline assignment: CDR1 MDHEN and CDR2 SYDVKM. CDR3 length: 15 amino acids. The CDR3 bases are TGTGCCAGCAGACCAACAGGGACCTCTGGAAACACCATATATTTT. This translates into CASRPTGTSGNTIYF.

CDR3 nucleotide sequence: TGTGCCAGCAGACCGACTAGCGAAACTTACAATGAGCAGTTCTTC. It translates to CASRPTSETYNEQFF. The chain links TRBV28 to TRBJ2-1, with 8 bases fitting TRBD2. The J segment lost 4 bases and the V segment lost 6 bases, leaving 8 bases of the junction unmatched. Per germline, CDR1 MDHEN and CDR2 SYDVKM. The length of the CDR3 is 15 residues. Looking up the rest from reference TRBV28 and TRBJ2-1 gives the full variable domain: DVKVTQSSRYLVKRTGEKVFLECVQDMDHENMFWYRQDPGLGLRLIYFSYDVKMKEKGDIPEGYSVSREKKERFSLILESASTNQTSMYLCASRPTSETYNEQFFGPGTRLTVL.

This clone appeared a few times. Other DNA sequences in the sample encode the same CDR3. The gene calls are TRBV5-6 and TRBJ1-1, with D perhaps matching TRBD1 (5 bases). Germline V gives CDR1 SGHDT, CDR2 YYEEEE. Trimming left V 0 bases short and J 5 bases short, with 11 bases between. The length of the CDR3 is 14 residues. The chain's CDR3 is CASSLGGRGTEAFF. The CDR3 nucleotides are TGTGCCAGCAGCTTGGGGGGGAGGGGAACTGAAGCTTTCTTT.

This sequence joins TRBV5-1 and TRBJ1-1; D is uncertain. The V and J ends lost 0 bases and 0 bases respectively, with 6 bases between them. The length of the CDR3 is 14 residues. Germline CDR1 reads SGHRS; CDR2 reads YFSETQ. The CDR3 region is CASSLDTMNTEAFF. CDR3 in DNA: TGCGCCAGCAGCTTGGATACTATGAACACTGAAGCTTTCTTT.

The V call is TRBV15, the J call TRBJ2-7; D is perhaps TRBD1 (5 bases). V was clipped by 3 bases and J by 2 bases, with 14 bases between them. Germline V gives CDR1 LNHNV, CDR2 YYDKDF (reference sequence). This CDR3 has 15 residues. The CDR3 DNA sequence: TGTGCCACCAGCAGTTTACCAGGGAACACCTACGAGCAGTACTTC. Translating gives CATSSLPGNTYEQYF.

V gene TRBV6-1 combines with J gene TRBJ1-1; D gene uncertain. V lost 4 bases to trimming and J lost 9 bases, with 12 bases between them. The CDR3 extends over 12 amino acids. Germline lookup yields CDR1 MNHNS and CDR2 SASEGT. For the CDR3, the DNA is TGTGCCAGCAGTGGTTTAGAACAGAAAGCTTTCTTT. Translating it yields CASSGLEQKAFF.

The chain combines TRBV28 with TRBJ2-7; 9 positions agree with TRBD1. The germline CDR1 and CDR2 sequences are MDHEN and SYDVKM. There are 13 residues in the CDR3. Trimming cost V 6 bases and J 2 bases; bases outside gene matches: 2. The CDR3 bases are TGTGCCAGCAGAACAGGGGGCCCCTACGAGCAGTACTTC. It yields the protein CASRTGGPYEQYF.

J is TRBJ1-1 and V is TRBV7-2; D unresolved. Trimming cost V 5 bases and J 3 bases, with 13 bases left between them. Germline loops: CDR1 SGHTA, CDR2 FQGNSA. The CDR3 extends over 14 amino acids. CDR3 in amino acids: CASSPNSGYTEAFF. In DNA, the CDR3 is TGTGCCAGCAGCCCTAACTCGGGTTACACTGAAGCTTTCTTT. The complete variable domain, with remaining parts taken from reference TRBV7-2 and TRBJ1-1, reads GAGVSQSPSNKVTEKGKDVELRCDPISGHTALYWYRQSLGQGLEFLIYFQGNSAPDKSGLPSDRFSAERTGGSVSTLTIQRTQQEDSAVYLCASSPNSGYTEAFFGQGTRLTVV.